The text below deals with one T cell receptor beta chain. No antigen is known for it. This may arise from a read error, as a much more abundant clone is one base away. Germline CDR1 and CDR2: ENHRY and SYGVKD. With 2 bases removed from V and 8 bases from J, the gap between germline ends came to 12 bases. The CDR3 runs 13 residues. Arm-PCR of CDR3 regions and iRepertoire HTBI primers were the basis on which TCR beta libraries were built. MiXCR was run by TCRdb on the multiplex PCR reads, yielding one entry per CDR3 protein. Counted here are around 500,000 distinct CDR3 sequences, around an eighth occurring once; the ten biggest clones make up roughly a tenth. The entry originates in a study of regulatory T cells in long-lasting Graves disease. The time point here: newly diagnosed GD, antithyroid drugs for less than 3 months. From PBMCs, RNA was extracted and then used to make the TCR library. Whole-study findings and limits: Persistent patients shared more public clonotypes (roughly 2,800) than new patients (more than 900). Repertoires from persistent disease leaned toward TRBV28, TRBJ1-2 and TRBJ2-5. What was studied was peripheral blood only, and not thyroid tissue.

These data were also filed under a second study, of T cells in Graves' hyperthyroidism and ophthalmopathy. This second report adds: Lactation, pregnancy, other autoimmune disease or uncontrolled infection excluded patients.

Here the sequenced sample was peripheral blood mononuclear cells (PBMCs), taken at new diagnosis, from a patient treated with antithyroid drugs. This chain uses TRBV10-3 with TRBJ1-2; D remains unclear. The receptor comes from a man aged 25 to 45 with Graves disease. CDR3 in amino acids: CAISEKEPNGYTF. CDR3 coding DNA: TGTGCCATCAGTGAGAAAGAACCTAACGGCTACACCTTC.